The 21 T cell receptor beta chains below come from one sample, sequenced in a study of cytomegalovirus exposure and HLA in healthy donors. PCR employed 60 Vbeta and 13 Jbeta primers. This table comes from immunoSEQ multiplex PCR, and its TCRdb copy is limited to in-frame clones, with some not included. The sample has about 150,000 clones; about 8.9% are singletons. Sequencing was performed on PBMCs. These receptors were taken from a man aged 50-60 years in good health and CMV-seronegative.

J is TRBJ2-2 and V is TRBV7-6; 10 positions agree with TRBD1. After removal of 2 bases from V and 5 bases from J, the junction contained 11 bases not matched to a gene. Germline V lookup: CDR1 SGHVS, CDR2 FNYEAQ. This CDR3 contains 18 residues. CDR3 sequence reads: CASSLRLSGTGVTGELFF. The CDR3 nucleotides are TGTGCCAGCAGCTTACGTCTCTCCGGGACAGGGGTTACCGGGGAGCTGTTTTTT.

The chain employs TRBV30 and TRBJ1-2; 9 bases are a match to TRBD1. The CDR3 extends over 12 amino acids. V shed 8 bases and J 4 bases; nucleotides not matched to a gene: 5. Germline-derived CDR1 and CDR2 are GTSNPN and SVGIG (reference sequence). DNA for the CDR3: TGTGCCCAGGGACAGGGAGGCTATGGCTACACCTTC. Residues: CAQGQGGYGYTF.

This clone turned up a few times. This chain connects TRBV28 to TRBJ1-1; no firm D call. Trimming removed 5 bases from V and 1 base from J, with 11 bases in between. CDR3 length: 14 residues. Germline V gives CDR1 MDHEN, CDR2 SYDVKM. CDR3 residues: CASSGQAPNTEAFF. The CDR3 DNA is TGTGCCAGCAGTGGGCAGGCGCCGAACACTGAAGCTTTCTTT.

The chain is built from TRBV6-4 and TRBJ2-3, with 13 bases fitting TRBD2. The CDR3 extends over 16 amino acids. V shed 8 bases and J 2 bases; nucleotides not matched to a gene: 7. CDR1 is MRHNA, CDR2 SNTAGT, per germline. The CDR3 here is CASAETSGRATDTQYF. The CDR3 DNA sequence: TGTGCCAGCGCAGAAACTAGCGGGAGGGCCACAGATACGCAGTATTTT.

This clone was seen a handful of times. The gene calls are TRBV6-5 and TRBJ1-5, with D unresolved. This CDR3 is 13 amino acids long. V was trimmed by 5 bases and J by 4 bases, leaving 9 bases between them. The germline V gene encodes CDR1 MNHEY and CDR2 SVGAGI. In DNA form, the CDR3 reads TGTGCCAGCAGTCTCATGCAGAATCAGCCCCAGCATTTT. Its translation: CASSLMQNQPQHF.

The chain couples TRBV29-1 to TRBJ2-5; 13 nucleotides agree with TRBD2. The V gene end was trimmed by 7 bases and the J gene end by 6 bases; junction bases not matched to a gene: 5. CDR1 is SQVTM and CDR2 is ANQGSEA in the germline V gene. The CDR3 consists of 13 residues. The CDR3 loop reads CSARTSGSKTQYF. Written as DNA, the CDR3 is TGCAGCGCCCGGACTAGCGGGAGTAAGACCCAGTACTTC.

The genes are TRBV28 and TRBJ1-2; D uncertain. The germline gives CDR1 MDHEN, CDR2 SYDVKM. V lost 6 bases and J 0 bases, leaving 8 bases between the germline ends. The CDR3 runs 13 residues. The CDR3 DNA reads TGTGCCAGCAGGGAGGACTCTAACTATGGCTACACCTTC. The encoded protein is CASREDSNYGYTF.

The chain carries TRBV14 and TRBJ2-7; 7 positions agree with TRBD2. CDR3 length: 14 residues. Looked up from germline, CDR1 is SGHDN and CDR2 is FVKESK. With V trimmed by 4 bases and J by 2 bases, 5 bases remained unmatched. In DNA form, the CDR3 reads TGTGCCAGCAGCCCTGGGGGGGTCCCCTACGAGCAGTACTTC. Translation gives CASSPGGVPYEQYF. Full variable domain (missing parts from reference TRBV14 and TRBJ2-7): EAGVTQFPSHSVIEKGQTVTLRCDPISGHDNLYWYRRVMGKEIKFLLHFVKESKQDESGMPNNRFLAERTGGTYSTLKVQPAELEDSGVYFCASSPGGVPYEQYFGPGTRLTVT.

J is TRBJ1-2 and V is TRBV9, with 10 bases identical to TRBD1. This CDR3 spans 16 amino acids. The trim removed 2 bases at V and 4 bases at J, leaving 8 bases unmatched. The germline V gene encodes CDR1 SGDLS and CDR2 YYNGEE. The CDR3 region has the DNA TGTGCCAGCAGCGTTGTCCCGGGACAGGGGAGCTATGGCTACACCTTC. This encodes CASSVVPGQGSYGYTF.

This clone was seen a few times. The CDR3 DNA is TGCGCCAGCAGCTCCGTAGGACAGAGCAATCAGCCCCAGCATTTT. Residues: CASSSVGQSNQPQHF. The rearrangement links TRBV4-1 to TRBJ1-5, with a possible D match to TRBD1 (6 bases). Germline V gene data show CDR1 as MGHRA and CDR2 as YSYEKL. Trimming removed 5 bases from V and 1 base from J, with 12 bases in between. CDR3 length: 15 amino acids.

The rearrangement links TRBV27 to TRBJ2-3; D is unclear. Trimming stripped 6 bases from V and 2 bases from J, with 12 bases between. Germline V gene lookup returns CDR1 MNHEY and CDR2 SMNVEV (reference sequence). This CDR3 has 14 residues. Here the CDR3 reads CASSPRRDTDTQYF. In DNA, the CDR3 is TGTGCCAGCAGCCCGCGGCGCGACACAGATACGCAGTATTTT.

This chain links TRBV5-1 with TRBJ2-3; tentatively, D is TRBD1 (6 bases). This CDR3 region has 16 residues. V lost 1 base and J lost 3, with 15 bases in between. The germline gives CDR1 SGHRS, CDR2 YFSETQ. Written as DNA, the CDR3 is TGCGCCAGCAGCTTGAGGTCAGGGGAAGGGACAGATACGCAGTATTTT. Translation gives CASSLRSGEGTDTQYF.

This clone was counted between two and nine times. The chain carries TRBV9 and TRBJ1-6; D call uncertain. This CDR3 region has 15 residues. The ends were cut back, 0 bases at V and 8 bases at J, with 12 bases in the middle. CDR1 is SGDLS and CDR2 is YYNGEE in the germline V gene. This CDR3 is CASSVEEALYSPLHF. The CDR3 DNA reads as TGTGCCAGCAGCGTAGAAGAGGCGCTTTATTCACCCCTCCACTTT.

The chain is built from TRBV14 and TRBJ2-7; D perhaps matches TRBD1 (6 bases). From germline, CDR1 is SGHDN and CDR2 FVKESK. This CDR3 spans 16 amino acids. Trimming pared 4 bases from V and 0 bases from J, leaving 16 bases between. CDR3 sequence: CASSPLDRIRSYEQYF. CDR3 in DNA: TGTGCCAGCAGCCCCTTAGACAGGATACGCTCCTACGAGCAGTACTTC. Full variable domain (rest looked up from reference TRBV14 and TRBJ2-7): EAGVTQFPSHSVIEKGQTVTLRCDPISGHDNLYWYRRVMGKEIKFLLHFVKESKQDESGMPNNRFLAERTGGTYSTLKVQPAELEDSGVYFCASSPLDRIRSYEQYFGPGTRLTVT.

On this clone itself: One end of the junction does not line up with germline, which may come from a read error. The chain uses TRBV15 and TRBJ2-7; 7 bases align to TRBD1. Germline V lookup: CDR1 LNHNV, CDR2 YYDKDF (reference sequence). CDR3 length equals 13 residues. The CDR3 region is CATSRDTQDRLFF. CDR3 bases: TGTGCCACCAGCAGAGATACCCAGGACAGGTTATTCTTC.

J is TRBJ2-7 and V is TRBV19; maybe TRBD1 (6 bases). V lost 6 bases to trimming and J lost 2 bases, with 14 bases between them. The V gene's germline CDR1 is LNHDA and CDR2 SQIVND (reference sequence). The CDR3 is made up of 14 amino acids. The DNA of the CDR3 is TGTGCCAGTAGCGGGCCGGGACACACCTACGAGCAGTACTTC. It specifies CASSGPGHTYEQYF. Full variable domain (missing parts from reference TRBV19 and TRBJ2-7): DGGITQSPKYLFRKEGQNVTLSCEQNLNHDAMYWYRQDPGQGLRLIYYSQIVNDFQKGDIAEGYSVSREKKESFPLTVTSAQKNPTAFYLCASSGPGHTYEQYFGPGTRLTVT.

V and J are TRBV6-5 and TRBJ1-2; possibly TRBD1 for D (5 bases). Trimming stripped 5 bases from V and 8 bases from J, with 12 bases between. The germline gives CDR1 MNHEY, CDR2 SVGAGI. The CDR3 loop spans 12 amino acids. The CDR3 protein is CASSNRRGGYTF. Written as DNA, the CDR3 is TGTGCCAGCAGTAACCGGAGGGGAGGCTACACCTTC.

This clone has just a few counts. This chain links TRBV30 with TRBJ1-4, with 7 bases fitting TRBD1. The CDR3 is made up of 14 amino acids. V lost 3 bases, J lost 4 bases, and 5 bases stayed unmatched. From germline, CDR1 is GTSNPN and CDR2 SVGIG (reference sequence). CDR3 bases: TGTGCCTGGAGCCCGGGACAGAGTAATGAAAAACTGTTTTTT. Protein: CAWSPGQSNEKLFF.

V and J are TRBV11-2 and TRBJ1-5; 9 nucleotides line up with TRBD1. The CDR3 length is 15 residues. V dropped 1 base and J dropped 7; count of bases not matched to a gene: 5. Germline CDR1 SGHAT, CDR2 FQNNGV. The CDR3, as DNA: TGTGCCAGCAGCTTAGTCGCGGGACAGGGCCAGCCCCAGCATTTT. This encodes CASSLVAGQGQPQHF.

This clone was picked up a small number of times. The chain couples TRBV18 to TRBJ1-2; the match to TRBD1 covers 7 bases. Germline CDR1 is KGHSH and CDR2 is LQKENI. The CDR3 runs to 15 residues. The junction had 11 bases not matched to a gene; V was cut back by 2 bases and J by 8 bases. The CDR3 nucleotides are TGTGCCAGCTCACCAAACACAGGGGTGAAGGAGGGCTACACCTTC. Protein sequence: CASSPNTGVKEGYTF. Full variable domain (remainder filled in from reference TRBV18 and TRBJ1-2): NAGVMQNPRHLVRRRGQEARLRCSPMKGHSHVYWYRQLPEEGLKFMVYLQKENIIDESGMPKERFSAEFPKEGPSILRIQQVVRGDSAAYFCASSPNTGVKEGYTFGSGTRLTVV.

In its sample, this clone was seen a few times. The chain combines TRBV6-5 with TRBJ2-7, with TRBD1 as a possible D gene (6 bases). The CDR3 is made up of 15 amino acids. Germline V gene data show CDR1 as MNHEY and CDR2 as SVGAGI. The V gene lost 2 bases and the J gene lost 5 bases, with 16 bases spanning the gap. For the CDR3, the DNA is TGTGCCAGCAGTTACGGGGGCTTCGTACGGGACGAGCAGTACTTC. Translating gives CASSYGGFVRDEQYF.